This passage covers 10 T cell receptor beta chains from one sample sequenced in a study of graft-versus-host responses after intestinal transplantation. No antigen has been identified for these receptors. Sequencing was performed with immunoSEQ multiplex PCR; in TCRdb, only in-frame clones are kept and a portion is missing. The data contain more than 95,000 clones, more than 75% of them singletons. The material sequenced was unstimulated CD4+ T cells sorted from spleen or lymph node cells, taken before intestinal transplant. Receptors were obtained from a human donor who received an intestinal transplant.

This clone was counted only a few times. The same CDR3 also results from other DNA sequences found in this sample. The chain employs TRBV5-1 and TRBJ2-3, with D hard to call. There are 12 residues in the CDR3. The germline V and J ends were trimmed by 4 bases and 6 bases, with 9 bases remaining between them. Germline V gene data show CDR1 as SGHRS and CDR2 as YFSETQ. CDR3 sequence: CASSPSGDTQYF. CDR3 DNA sequence: TGCGCCAGCAGCCCCAGTGGGGATACGCAGTATTTT.

The rearrangement uses TRBV18 and TRBJ2-5; possible D gene TRBD2, 6 bases. The germline V gene encodes CDR1 KGHSH and CDR2 LQKENI. V lost 0 bases and J lost 4, with 15 bases in between. The CDR3 consists of 16 residues. CDR3 amino acids: CASSPPSAGAGETQYF. The CDR3 DNA sequence: TGTGCCAGCTCACCACCGTCGGCAGGAGCGGGAGAGACCCAGTACTTC.

V is TRBV5-1 and J is TRBJ2-7, with D perhaps being TRBD1 or TRBD2 (6 bases each). Trimming took off 3 bases at V and 0 bases at J, with 10 bases between the two ends. The CDR3 is 14 amino acids. CDR1 and CDR2 (germline): SGHRS, YFSETQ. As DNA, the CDR3 is TGCGCCAGCAGCTCGGGGGCCAGCTCCTACGAGCAGTACTTC. The encoded protein is CASSSGASSYEQYF.

A few counts support this clone. The V and J genes are TRBV6-5 and TRBJ2-3; perhaps TRBD1 as D (6 bases). This CDR3 is built from 14 residues. Trimming removed 2 bases at V and 6 bases at J, with 12 bases between. Germline-derived CDR1 and CDR2 are MNHEY and SVGAGI. The CDR3, as DNA: TGTGCCAGCAGTTACCCTTCTAGGGGGGATACGCAGTATTTT. The encoded protein is CASSYPSRGDTQYF.

V gene TRBV4-2 combines with J gene TRBJ2-5; 11 bases fit TRBD2. V lost 1 base and J lost 3; bases outside the gene matches: 1. From germline, CDR1 is LGHNA and CDR2 YNFKEQ. The CDR3 has 15 residues. The chain's CDR3 is CASSQGLAGKETQYF. The CDR3 bases are TGTGCCAGCAGCCAAGGACTAGCGGGAAAAGAGACCCAGTACTTC.

The V gene is TRBV9, the J gene TRBJ2-5; 9 nucleotides match TRBD2. This CDR3 spans 16 amino acids. CDR1 SGDLS and CDR2 YYNGEE come from the germline V gene. Unmatched junction bases numbered 12, after V lost 0 bases and J lost 9 bases. CDR3 sequence: CASSVAPSGTRNSQYF. The CDR3 nucleotides are TGTGCCAGCAGCGTAGCCCCTAGCGGGACCCGAAACTCCCAGTACTTC.

V usage is TRBV11-2 and J usage is TRBJ2-7, with 7 positions matching TRBD1. The CDR3 covers 19 residues. After removal of 6 bases from V and 2 bases from J, the junction contained 22 bases not matched to a gene. From germline, CDR1 is SGHAT and CDR2 FQNNGV. CDR3: CASSFPSPRSGTVTYEQYF. CDR3 nucleotides: TGTGCCAGCAGTTTCCCAAGCCCCCGCTCGGGGACAGTCACCTACGAGCAGTACTTC.

J is TRBJ2-7 and V is TRBV5-6; D gene ambiguous. The CDR3 runs 13 residues. CDR1 and CDR2 from the germline V gene are SGHDT and YYEEEE. V lost 1 base, J lost 2 bases, and 7 bases lay in between. CDR3 in DNA: TGTGCCAGCAGCTTGTTTGATACCTACGAGCAGTACTTC. Translation gives CASSLFDTYEQYF.

This chain links TRBV6-8 with TRBJ2-2, with D possibly being TRBD1 (6 bases). The CDR3 sequence is 16 residues long. Trimming removed 6 bases from V and 4 bases from J, with 18 bases in between. Germline CDR1 and CDR2: MNHGY and SAAAGT. For the CDR3, the DNA is TGTGCCAGCAGCCGCCGGGACAATCGTATCACCGGGGAGCTGTTTTTT. Encoded protein: CASSRRDNRITGELFF.

This clone has just one count. The chain links TRBV18 to TRBJ1-1; TRBD1 might be the D (6 bases). Germline CDR1 KGHSH, CDR2 LQKENI. This CDR3 region has 13 residues. Trimming removed 3 bases from V and 3 bases from J, with 8 bases in between. CDR3 sequence (DNA): TGTGCCAGCTCACCCGGGACACACACTGAAGCTTTCTTT. Amino acids: CASSPGTHTEAFF.